The 18 T cell receptor beta chains presented below share a single source sample, sequenced in a study of CD8 T cells in Susac syndrome. Random hexamers were used to reverse transcribe about 0.45 to 1 ug of RNA. TCRdb redid the calling of the immunoSEQ multiplex PCR reads with MiXCR, one entry per CDR3 protein. Found here are approximately 190,000 distinct CDR3 sequences, 85% to 95% of them singletons; the top ten hold approximately 0.15%. The sequenced sample consisted of CD8+ T cells from PBMCs. Every receptor here comes from a human donor with Susac syndrome.

The chain recombines TRBV12-3 or TRBV12-4 with TRBJ2-5, with 8 bases lining up with TRBD1. The CDR3 has 14 residues. V shed 6 bases, J shed 5 bases, and the junction held 8 bases outside the gene matches. The chain's CDR3 is CASSLQGGIETQYF. As DNA, the CDR3 is TGTGCCAGCAGCTTACAGGGGGGAATTGAGACCCAGTACTTC.

This sequence joins TRBV18 and TRBJ2-5; 8 bases are shared with TRBD1. CDR1 and CDR2 (germline): KGHSH, LQKENI. Losses at the gene ends were 3 bases for V and 0 bases for J; bases not matched to a gene: 9. This CDR3 has 17 amino acids. The CDR3 DNA is TGTGCCAGCTCACCGGAACAGGGGGAGAGGTACCAAGAGACCCAGTACTTC. Translated: CASSPEQGERYQETQYF.

This clonotype was observed a few times. The rearrangement links TRBV7-9 to TRBJ2-5; no reliable D call. Trimming removed 8 bases at V and 3 bases at J, with 4 bases between. The CDR3 has 10 amino acids. Germline V gene sequence: CDR1 SEHNR, CDR2 FQNEAQ (reference sequence). The CDR3 DNA reads TGTGCCAGCGGTGAAGAGACCCAGTACTTC. It is translated as CASGEETQYF.

This clonotype was detected only a few times. The chain employs TRBV29-1 and TRBJ1-2; 10 bases line up with TRBD1. The CDR3 runs to 13 residues. V lost 3 bases and J lost 7; bases outside the gene matches: 5. In germline, CDR1 is SQVTM, CDR2 ANQGSEA. For the CDR3, the DNA is TGCAGCGTTGACGGGACAGGGGCAGGTGGCTACACCTTC. Its translation: CSVDGTGAGGYTF.

This clonotype was picked up one time. Sequence at one end of the junction differs from germline and may be a read error. J is TRBJ1-2 and V is TRBV29-1; unclear D gene. The CDR3 is made up of 12 amino acids. CDR1 is SQVTM, CDR2 ANQGSEA, per germline. CDR3 bases: TGCAGCGTCGAAGTCGGGGAATCAGGCTACACCTTC. Translated, it gives CSVEVGESGYTF.

This chain connects TRBV30 to TRBJ1-1; D ambiguous. This CDR3 comprises 10 residues. Germline lookup yields CDR1 GTSNPN and CDR2 SVGIG (reference sequence). The germline V and J ends were trimmed by 4 bases and 10 bases, with 10 bases remaining between them. The CDR3 here is CAWTEGVAFF. The CDR3 nucleotides are TGTGCCTGGACTGAGGGTGTAGCTTTCTTT.

The rearrangement links TRBV6-2 or TRBV6-3 to TRBJ2-7, with TRBD1 identical over 9 bases. The germline V gene has CDR1 MNHEY and CDR2 SVGEGT. This CDR3 is built from 14 residues. V lost 4 bases to trimming and J lost 1 base; unmatched junction nucleotides: 2. The CDR3 loop reads CASSWTGESYEQYF. CDR3 in DNA: TGTGCCAGCAGTTGGACAGGGGAATCCTACGAGCAGTACTTC.

Details on this clonotype: The junction does not match germline at one end; this may be a read error. The rearrangement links TRBV7-9 to TRBJ1-1, with D perhaps TRBD1 (5 bases). Germline V gene sequence: CDR1 SEHNR, CDR2 FQNEAQ (reference sequence). The CDR3 covers 15 residues. The CDR3 spells CASSPSGHTTADAFF. The CDR3 DNA reads TGTGCCAGCAGCCCGAGCGGACATACCACGGCTGACGCTTTCTTT.

V usage is TRBV7-2 and J usage is TRBJ2-1; 9 bases are shared with TRBD2. J lost 8 bases, V lost 1 base, and 12 bases had no gene match. Germline V gene lookup returns CDR1 SGHTA and CDR2 FQGNSA. This CDR3 has 17 residues. The CDR3 is CASSLVSGTSFSDEQFF. CDR3 nucleotides: TGTGCCAGCAGCTTAGTATCCGGGACTAGCTTTTCCGATGAGCAGTTCTTC.

V usage is TRBV27 and J usage is TRBJ2-7, with 8 bases fitting TRBD2. The CDR3 contains 13 residues. V shed 3 bases and J 4 bases; nucleotides not matched to a gene: 2. Germline values: CDR1 MNHEY, CDR2 SMNVEV (reference sequence). CDR3 protein: CASSFRGGYEQYF. CDR3 DNA sequence: TGTGCCAGCAGTTTTCGGGGGGGATACGAGCAGTACTTC.

The V and J genes are TRBV5-1 and TRBJ2-7, with TRBD2 matching 8 bases. Germline trimming cut 2 bases from V and 5 bases from J; bases unmatched to any gene: 9. The CDR3 has 15 residues. The germline CDR1 and CDR2 sequences are SGHRS and YFSETQ. For the CDR3, the DNA is TGCGCCAGCAGCTTATCAGCGGGAGCTATCCACGAGCAGTACTTC. Protein product: CASSLSAGAIHEQYF.

The chain's CDR3 is CASSGGTGVFYGYTF. The CDR3 DNA is TGTGCCAGCAGCGGCGGGACAGGGGTCTTCTATGGCTACACCTTC. V and J are TRBV7-9 and TRBJ1-2, with TRBD1 matching 10 bases. The V gene's germline CDR1 is SEHNR and CDR2 FQNEAQ (reference sequence). There are 15 residues in the CDR3. V lost 5 bases to trimming and J lost 4 bases; unmatched junction nucleotides: 7.

The chain combines TRBV5-6 with TRBJ2-7; TRBD1 agrees at 7 bases. The CDR3 spans 15 residues. The germline gives CDR1 SGHDT, CDR2 YYEEEE. V shed 7 bases and J 0 bases; nucleotides not matched to a gene: 10. The CDR3 loop reads CASGETGKFSYEQYF. CDR3 coding DNA: TGTGCCAGCGGGGAGACAGGGAAGTTCTCCTACGAGCAGTACTTC.

This rearrangement joins TRBV2 to TRBJ2-5; 8 bases fit TRBD2. The germline V gene has CDR1 SNHLY and CDR2 FYNNEI. The CDR3 is 15 amino acids. Trimming cost V 6 bases and J 5 bases; bases outside gene matches: 11. The CDR3 loop reads CASSAEGLGGETQYF. In DNA, the CDR3 is TGTGCCAGCAGCGCAGAGGGACTAGGTGGGGAGACCCAGTACTTC.

The chain has TRBV10-3 and TRBJ2-5; TRBD2 matches at 9 bases. CDR3 length: 17 residues. Per the germline V gene, CDR1 is ENHRY and CDR2 is SYGVKD. After removal of 0 bases from V and 6 bases from J, the junction contained 11 bases not matched to a gene. CDR3 nucleotides: TGTGCCATCAGTGAGTCCAAGGTGGCGGGAGGGCCGCAGACCCAGTACTTC. This translates into CAISESKVAGGPQTQYF.

V gene TRBV24-1 combines with J gene TRBJ2-1; TRBD2 aligns across 8 bases. The V gene's germline CDR1 is KGHDR and CDR2 SFDVKD. The CDR3 sequence is 15 residues long. V gave up 3 bases and J gave up 6 bases; unmatched junction bases: 6. CDR3 loop: CATSDPAGEGNEQFF. In nucleotides, the CDR3 is TGTGCCACCAGTGATCCAGCGGGAGAGGGCAATGAGCAGTTCTTC.

The genes are TRBV20-1 and TRBJ2-2; 9 nucleotides align to TRBD2. V shed 6 bases and J 1 base; nucleotides not matched to a gene: 12. In germline, CDR1 is DFQATT, CDR2 SNEGSKA (reference sequence). The CDR3 totals 17 residues. The chain's CDR3 is CSAPKSAGGWNTGELFF. CDR3 in DNA: TGCAGTGCCCCGAAGTCAGCGGGGGGTTGGAACACCGGGGAGCTGTTTTTT.

This chain links TRBV10-2 with TRBJ1-1; no firm D call. Germline V lookup: CDR1 WSHSY, CDR2 SAAADI. V was shortened by 0 bases and J by 0 bases, with 2 bases between the two germline ends. The CDR3 length is 13 residues. This chain's CDR3 is CASSESVNTEAFF. In DNA, the CDR3 is TGCGCCAGCAGTGAGTCAGTGAACACTGAAGCTTTCTTT.